The entry below gives a single T cell receptor beta chain sequence along with its context. Alongside a J-beta primer mix, a sample-barcoded 5' primer served in a second PCR lasting about 6 to 11 cycles. A single record per CDR3 protein comes from TCRdb applying MiXCR to the 5' RACE reads. The sample has approximately 960,000 distinct CDR3 sequences; 25% to 35% are singletons. The CDR3 extends over 12 amino acids. Germline lookup yields CDR1 MDHEN and CDR2 SYDVKM. V dropped 3 bases and J dropped 3 bases, with 6 bases sitting between them. This sample was taken from a study of blood T cells in healthy people across ages. This sample also appeared in a second study, on T cells of mothers and their children.

This TCR was recovered from a woman aged 40 to 49 in good health. The specimen was blood. The chain recombines TRBV28 with TRBJ2-7; D unclear. CDR3 bases: TGTGCCAGCAGTTTCCAGTACTACGAGCAGTACTTC. Amino acid sequence: CASSFQYYEQYF.